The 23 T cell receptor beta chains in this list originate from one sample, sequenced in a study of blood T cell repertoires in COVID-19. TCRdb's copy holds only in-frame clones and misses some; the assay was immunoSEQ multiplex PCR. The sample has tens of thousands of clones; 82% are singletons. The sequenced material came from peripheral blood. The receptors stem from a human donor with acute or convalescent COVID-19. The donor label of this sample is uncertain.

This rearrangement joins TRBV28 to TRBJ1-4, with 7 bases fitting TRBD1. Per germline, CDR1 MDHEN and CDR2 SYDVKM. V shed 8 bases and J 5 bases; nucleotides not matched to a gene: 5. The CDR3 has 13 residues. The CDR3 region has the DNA TGTGCCAGCGGGGGGACAGTGAATGAAAAACTGTTTTTT. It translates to CASGGTVNEKLFF. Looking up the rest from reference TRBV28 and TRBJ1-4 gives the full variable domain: DVKVTQSSRYLVKRTGEKVFLECVQDMDHENMFWYRQDPGLGLRLIYFSYDVKMKEKGDIPEGYSVSREKKERFSLILESASTNQTSMYLCASGGTVNEKLFFGSGTQLSVL.

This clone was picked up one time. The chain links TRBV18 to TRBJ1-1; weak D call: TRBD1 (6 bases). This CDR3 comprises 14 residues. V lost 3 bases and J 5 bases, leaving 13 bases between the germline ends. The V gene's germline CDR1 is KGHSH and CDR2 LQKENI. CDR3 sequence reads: CASSPRDTQTEAFF. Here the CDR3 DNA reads TGTGCCAGCTCACCCAGGGACACCCAGACTGAAGCTTTCTTT.

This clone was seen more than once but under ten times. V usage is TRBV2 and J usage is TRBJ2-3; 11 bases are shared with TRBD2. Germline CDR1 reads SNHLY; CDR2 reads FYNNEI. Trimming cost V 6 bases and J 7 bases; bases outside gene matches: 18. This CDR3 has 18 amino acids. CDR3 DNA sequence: TGTGCCAGCAGCCCCGCGAAGGGTAGCGGGAGGGCCAGTCATACGCAGTATTTT. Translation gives CASSPAKGSGRASHTQYF.

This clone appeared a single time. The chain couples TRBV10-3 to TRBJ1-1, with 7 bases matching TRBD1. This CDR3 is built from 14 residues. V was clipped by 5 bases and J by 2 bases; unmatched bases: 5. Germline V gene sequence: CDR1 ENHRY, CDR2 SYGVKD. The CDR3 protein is CAISWTGSNTEAFF. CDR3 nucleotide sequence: TGTGCCATCAGTTGGACAGGTAGCAACACTGAAGCTTTCTTT.

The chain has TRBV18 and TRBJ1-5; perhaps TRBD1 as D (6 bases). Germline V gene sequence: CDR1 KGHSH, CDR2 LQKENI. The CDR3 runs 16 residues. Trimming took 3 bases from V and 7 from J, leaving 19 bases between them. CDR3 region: CASSPTGTGIRQPQHF. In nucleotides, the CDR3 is TGTGCCAGCTCACCTACAGGGACGGGCATCAGGCAGCCCCAGCATTTT.

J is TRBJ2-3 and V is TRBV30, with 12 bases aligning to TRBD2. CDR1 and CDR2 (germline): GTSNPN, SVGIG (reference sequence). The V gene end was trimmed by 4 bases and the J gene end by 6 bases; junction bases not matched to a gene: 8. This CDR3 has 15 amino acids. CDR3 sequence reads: CAWTQGLAGPDTQYF. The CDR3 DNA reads TGTGCCTGGACCCAAGGACTAGCGGGGCCCGATACGCAGTATTTT.

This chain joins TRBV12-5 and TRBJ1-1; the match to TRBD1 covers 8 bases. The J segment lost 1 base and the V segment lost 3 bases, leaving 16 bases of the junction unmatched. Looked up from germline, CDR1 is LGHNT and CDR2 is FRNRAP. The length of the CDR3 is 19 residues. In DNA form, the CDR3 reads TGTGCTAGTGGTTTTTTGGTCGCAGGGGGCGTTATGGGGAACACTGAAGCTTTCTTT. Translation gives CASGFLVAGGVMGNTEAFF.

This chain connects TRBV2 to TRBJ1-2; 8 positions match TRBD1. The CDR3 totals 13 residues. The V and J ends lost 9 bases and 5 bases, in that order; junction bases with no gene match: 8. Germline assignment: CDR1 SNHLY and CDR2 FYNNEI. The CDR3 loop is CARGQGVSYGYTF. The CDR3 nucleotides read TGTGCCAGAGGACAGGGCGTTTCTTATGGCTACACCTTC. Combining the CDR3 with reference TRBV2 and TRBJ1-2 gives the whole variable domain EPEVTQTPSHQVTQMGQEVILRCVPISNHLYFYWYRQILGQKVEFLVSFYNNEISEKSEIFDDQFSVERPDGSNFTLKIRSTKLEDSAMYFCARGQGVSYGYTFGSGTRLTVV.

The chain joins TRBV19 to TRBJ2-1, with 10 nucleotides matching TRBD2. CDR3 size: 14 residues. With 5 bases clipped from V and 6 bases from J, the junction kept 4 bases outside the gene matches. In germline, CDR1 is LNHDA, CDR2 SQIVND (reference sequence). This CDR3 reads CASSRAGGLNEQFF. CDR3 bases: TGTGCCAGTAGTCGAGCGGGGGGGCTCAATGAGCAGTTCTTC. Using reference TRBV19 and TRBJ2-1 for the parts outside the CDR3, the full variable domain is DGGITQSPKYLFRKEGQNVTLSCEQNLNHDAMYWYRQDPGQGLRLIYYSQIVNDFQKGDIAEGYSVSREKKESFPLTVTSAQKNPTAFYLCASSRAGGLNEQFFGPGTRLTVL.

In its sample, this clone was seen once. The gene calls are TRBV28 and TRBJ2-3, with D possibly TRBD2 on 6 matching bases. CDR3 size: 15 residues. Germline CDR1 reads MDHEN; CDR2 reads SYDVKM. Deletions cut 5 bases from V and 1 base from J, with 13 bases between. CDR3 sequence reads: CASSKPGLRTDTQYF. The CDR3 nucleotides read TGTGCCAGCAGTAAACCGGGACTTCGCACAGATACGCAGTATTTT.

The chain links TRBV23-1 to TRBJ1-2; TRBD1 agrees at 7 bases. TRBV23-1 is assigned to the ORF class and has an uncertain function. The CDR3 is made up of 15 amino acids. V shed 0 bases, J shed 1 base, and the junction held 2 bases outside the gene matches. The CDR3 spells CASSQSNRGNYGYTF. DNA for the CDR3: TGCGCCAGCAGTCAATCGAACAGGGGTAACTATGGCTACACCTTC.

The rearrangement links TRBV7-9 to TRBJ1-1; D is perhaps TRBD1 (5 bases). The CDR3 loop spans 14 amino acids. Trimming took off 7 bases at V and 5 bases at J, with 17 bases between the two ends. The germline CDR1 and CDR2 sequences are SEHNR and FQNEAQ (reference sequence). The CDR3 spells CASILGGVRTEAFF. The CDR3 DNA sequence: TGTGCCAGCATCCTCGGGGGGGTGCGGACTGAAGCTTTCTTT.

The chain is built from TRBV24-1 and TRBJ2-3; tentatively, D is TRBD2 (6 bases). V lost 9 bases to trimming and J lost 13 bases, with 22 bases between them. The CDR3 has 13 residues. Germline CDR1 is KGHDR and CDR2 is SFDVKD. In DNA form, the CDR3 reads TGTGCCACCGGAGGGGCAGAAGCCCCCGAAAAGTATTTT. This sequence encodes CATGGAEAPEKYF.

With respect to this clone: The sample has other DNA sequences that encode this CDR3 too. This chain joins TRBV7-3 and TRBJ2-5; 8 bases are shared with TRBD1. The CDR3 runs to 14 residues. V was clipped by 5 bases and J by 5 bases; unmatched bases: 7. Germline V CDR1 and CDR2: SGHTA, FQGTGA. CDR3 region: CASSPIGQGETQYF. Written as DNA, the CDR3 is TGTGCCAGCAGCCCCATCGGACAGGGTGAGACCCAGTACTTC.

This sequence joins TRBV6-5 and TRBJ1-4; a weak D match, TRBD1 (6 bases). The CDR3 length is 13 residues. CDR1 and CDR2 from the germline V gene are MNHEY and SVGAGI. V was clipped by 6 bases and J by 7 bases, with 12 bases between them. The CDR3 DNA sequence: TGTGCCAGCAGACCCCAGGGGTCTGAAAAACTGTTTTTT. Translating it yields CASRPQGSEKLFF.

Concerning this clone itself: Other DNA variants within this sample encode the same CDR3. In DNA, the CDR3 is TGTGCCAGCAGCCAAGTCCGGGGTACGCAGTATTTT. Its protein is CASSQVRGTQYF. This sequence joins TRBV14 and TRBJ2-3; D possibly corresponds to TRBD2 (5 bases). V was trimmed by 1 base and J by 8 bases, leaving 7 bases between them. The CDR3 length is 12 residues. Germline V CDR1 and CDR2: SGHDN, FVKESK.

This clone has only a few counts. This CDR3 reads CARSTLTGSTYEQYF. The CDR3 coding sequence is TGTGCCAGAAGCACCCTGACAGGGAGCACCTACGAGCAGTACTTC. The chain employs TRBV5-3 and TRBJ2-7; 7 positions match TRBD1. TRBV5-3 is known as an ORF, though its function is uncertain. The CDR3 has 15 amino acids. The junction had 9 bases not matched to a gene; V was cut back by 4 bases and J by 2 bases.

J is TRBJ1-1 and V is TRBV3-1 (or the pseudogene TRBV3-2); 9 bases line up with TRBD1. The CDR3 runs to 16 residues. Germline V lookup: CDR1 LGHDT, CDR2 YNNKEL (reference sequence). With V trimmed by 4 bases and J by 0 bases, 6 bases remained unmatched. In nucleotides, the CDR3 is TGTGCCAGCAGCCGGGAACAGGGGGCGTTGAACACTGAAGCTTTCTTT. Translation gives CASSREQGALNTEAFF.

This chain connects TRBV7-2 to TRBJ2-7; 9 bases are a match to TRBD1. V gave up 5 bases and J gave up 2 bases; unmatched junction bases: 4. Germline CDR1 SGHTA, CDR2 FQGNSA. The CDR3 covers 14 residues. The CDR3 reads CASSSRDRAYEQYF. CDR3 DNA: TGTGCCAGCAGCAGCCGGGACAGGGCCTACGAGCAGTACTTC.

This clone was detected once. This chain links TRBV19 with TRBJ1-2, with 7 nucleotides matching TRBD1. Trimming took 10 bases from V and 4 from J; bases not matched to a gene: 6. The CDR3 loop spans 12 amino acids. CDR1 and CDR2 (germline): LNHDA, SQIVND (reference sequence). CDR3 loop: CATSDRIYGYTF. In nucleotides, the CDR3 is TGTGCCACCTCGGACAGGATCTATGGCTACACCTTC.

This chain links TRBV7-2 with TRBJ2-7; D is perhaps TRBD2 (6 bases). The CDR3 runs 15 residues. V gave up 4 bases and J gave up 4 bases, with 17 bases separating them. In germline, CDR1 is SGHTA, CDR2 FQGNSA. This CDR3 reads CASSSEPTSWYEQYF. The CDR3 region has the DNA TGTGCCAGCAGCTCAGAACCGACTAGTTGGTACGAGCAGTACTTC.

The CDR3 loop reads CASSMTVLYGYTF. The CDR3 coding sequence is TGTGCCAGCAGCATGACAGTCCTCTATGGCTACACCTTC. V usage is TRBV12-3 or TRBV12-4 and J usage is TRBJ1-2; D perhaps matches TRBD1 (5 bases). CDR3 length equals 13 residues. V was shortened by 6 bases and J by 4 bases, with 12 bases between the two germline ends.

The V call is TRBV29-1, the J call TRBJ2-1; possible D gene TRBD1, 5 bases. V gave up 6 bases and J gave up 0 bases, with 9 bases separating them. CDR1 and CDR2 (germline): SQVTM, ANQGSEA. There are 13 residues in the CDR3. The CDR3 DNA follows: TGCAGCGTGCAGGGTATCTCCTACAATGAGCAGTTCTTC. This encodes CSVQGISYNEQFF.